This T cell receptor beta chain was identified in a study of blood T cell repertoires in COVID-19 (dated by TCRdb to about 2020). A note on the overall study: Samples covering the acute and convalescent phases of COVID-19 were provided by collaborators in the United States, Italy and Spain. A de-identified subject ID, COVID-19 status, age in years and sex were almost always included in the sample metadata. A freely available public database, intended as a resource for researchers studying the immune response to SARS-CoV-2, is where the repertoires were released. Samples were obtained from the ongoing ImmuneRACE study (first 160 participants) and from 1,254 subjects provided by 6 global collaborators. HLA class I and class II types, where available, came from metadata supplied by the sample provider rather than from assay-based typing. Deeply sampled blood TCRbeta repertoires from subjects exposed to, actively infected with, or recovered from COVID-19 were included in the dataset. The prospective study material was composed of cDNA or gDNA derived from T cells, B-cell-depleted T cells, or PBMCs. The paper's findings and limits, for the study overall: Clinical and demographic metadata were provided uncurated, with the amount varying by source and participant.

Samples from volunteer blood donors who had recovered from COVID-19 were contributed by a second Seattle source. Each collaborating institution followed its own protocols to collect whole blood in K2EDTA tubes. For TCRbeta analysis, collaborator samples were shipped as frozen whole blood, as isolated PBMCs, or as DNA extracted from either sample type. TCRbeta CDR3 regions were amplified from genomic DNA by means of the immunoSEQ Assay, a bias-controlled multiplex PCR. The study's processing was this. The number of nucleated cells in each sample was estimated by amplification of reference gene primers within the assay. Sequence reads were collapsed and filtered to measure the absolute abundance of every unique TCRbeta CDR3 rearrangement. For each sample, productive Simpson clonality was calculated by taking the square root of Simpson's diversity index across productive rearrangements. TCRdb retrieved this table from immuneACCESS and kept in-frame rearrangements only. Not all clones are present; in checked studies, unresolved V genes account for under half, and no reason is known for the remainder. The V and J calls and clone size come from that table; D and trimming were worked out from the DNA. This sample has fewer than 300,000 clones in its table, and 88% of those were observed once. The ten largest clones add up to 0.9% to 1% of the sample.

Including the terminal cysteine and valine, the CDR3 comprises 15 residues. Of all the DNA, just the CDR3 is kept, 45 bases in frame from base 1. V is pared back by 5 bases and J by 6 bases, with 20 bases lying between the germline termini. CDR1 and CDR2 are drawn from the germline V gene: MNHEY, SVGAGI. Points on this clone: Its antigen target is currently unknown. The sample holds no much larger clone one base away, and base qualities are not on file.

Rearrangement joined TRBV6-5 to TRBJ2-7; no D segment can be confidently identified. The sequenced material came from peripheral blood. The receptor's source is a woman aged 40 to 50 who had recovered from COVID-19. Read as DNA, the sequence is TGTGCCAGCAGTCCACCCAACGATACGTCAGGCGAGCAGTACGTC. It specifies CASSPPNDTSGEQYV.